The rows below give T cell receptor beta chains drawn from one sample of a study of T cells after yellow fever vaccination. From the 5' RACE reads, TCRdb called clonotypes with MiXCR, one entry per CDR3 protein. Here the sample spans tens of thousands of distinct CDR3 sequences, approximately 4.5% being singletons. This specimen was PBMCs, either bulk or a sorted T-cell subset (CD4+, CD8+, memory, or dextramer-sorted; not recorded which), taken on the day of the yellow fever booster vaccination. All receptors come from a man aged 18 to 29 who received the YFV17D yellow fever vaccine. Both conserved end residues are part of each CDR3. Each record gives: clone size, V gene, J gene, D gene, CDR3 protein, CDR3 DNA. D genes are given only for firm matches. Some rows mark clone size as missing; the rest say once, few, many or name a class of expanded clone.

many	TRBV12-3/TRBV12-4	TRBJ2-1	-	CASSGPEQFF	TGTGCCAGCAGCGGACCTGAGCAGTTCTTC
many	TRBV5-1	TRBJ2-5	-	CASSDDRQETQYF	TGCGCCAGCAGCGACGACAGACAAGAGACCCAGTACTTC
-	TRBV19	TRBJ1-5	-	CATGDMYSNQPQHF	TGTGCCACCGGGGACATGTATAGCAATCAGCCCCAGCATTTT
many	TRBV7-2	TRBJ2-5	-	CASSPPSPWETQYF	TGTGCCAGCAGCCCACCTTCTCCGTGGGAGACCCAGTACTTC
few	TRBV6-6	TRBJ2-1	TRBD2	CASSSPPTSGALNEQFF	TGTGCCAGCAGTTCCCCTCCGACTAGCGGGGCCCTTAATGAGCAGTTCTTC
many	TRBV5-1	TRBJ2-5	-	CASSLDMETQYF	TGCGCCAGCAGCTTGGATATGGAGACCCAGTACTTC
many	TRBV20-1	TRBJ2-7	-	CSARDAGSGYEQYF	TGCAGTGCTAGAGATGCCGGGTCTGGCTACGAGCAGTACTTC
many	TRBV9	TRBJ1-6	-	CASSVEHLGSPLHF	TGTGCCAGCAGCGTGGAACATCTAGGGTCACCCCTCCACTTT
many	TRBV20-1	TRBJ1-1	-	CSAIETNTEAFF	TGCAGTGCTATAGAGACGAACACTGAAGCTTTCTTT
many	TRBV7-2	TRBJ2-4	-	CASSSRVANIQYF	TGTGCCAGCAGCTCAAGGGTCGCGAACATTCAGTACTTC
once	TRBV5-1	TRBJ2-7	-	CASSLGPIREQYF	TGCGCCAGCAGCCTCGGACCGATTAGAGAGCAGTACTTC
-	TRBV5-1	TRBJ1-2	-	CASSLESGNYGYTF	TGCGCCAGCAGCTTGGAGTCAGGAAACTATGGCTACACCTTC
-	TRBV4-1	TRBJ1-2	-	CASSHQDSPYYGYTF	TGCGCCAGCAGCCACCAGGACAGCCCCTACTATGGCTACACCTTC
many	TRBV6-4	TRBJ2-6	-	CASSDSSSGANVLTF	TGTGCCAGCAGTGACTCCAGCTCTGGGGCCAACGTCCTGACTTTC
few	TRBV2	TRBJ2-3	TRBD1	CASIERGLTDTQYF	TGTGCCAGCATTGAAAGGGGGCTTACAGATACGCAGTATTTT
many	TRBV12-3/TRBV12-4	TRBJ2-7	-	CASSRNRDYEQYF	TGTGCCAGCAGTCGCAACAGGGACTACGAGCAGTACTTC
many	TRBV29-1	TRBJ2-3	-	CSVGANTDTQYF	TGCAGCGTCGGGGCTAACACAGATACGCAGTATTTT
many	TRBV20-1	TRBJ2-5	-	CSATPRDWGWETQYF	TGCAGTGCTACACCCCGGGACTGGGGCTGGGAGACCCAGTACTTC
many	TRBV7-2	TRBJ2-5	TRBD2	CASSLISGGAQIQETQYF	TGTGCCAGCAGCTTAATTAGCGGGGGAGCCCAAATCCAAGAGACCCAGTACTTC
many	TRBV7-3	TRBJ2-1	TRBD2	CASSLRAGDLYNEQFF	TGTGCCAGCAGCTTACGAGCGGGGGACCTCTACAATGAGCAGTTCTTC
-	TRBV5-5	TRBJ2-3	-	CASSLVSGSADTQYF	TGTGCCAGCAGCTTGGTCAGCGGGTCCGCAGATACGCAGTATTTT
many	TRBV11-3	TRBJ2-4	-	CASSSDGEGDIQYF	TGTGCCAGCAGCTCGGACGGGGAGGGGGACATTCAGTACTTC
many	TRBV12-3/TRBV12-4	TRBJ2-6	TRBD1	CASRRTGRVNVLTF	TGTGCCAGCAGGAGGACAGGGCGGGTCAACGTCCTGACTTTC
many	TRBV7-2	TRBJ1-5	-	CASSFGENQPQHF	TGTGCCAGCAGCTTCGGGGAGAATCAGCCCCAGCATTTT
many	TRBV29-1	TRBJ2-2	TRBD2	CSVDAGANTGELFF	TGCAGCGTTGACGCGGGGGCGAACACCGGGGAGCTGTTTTTT
few	TRBV2	TRBJ2-6	TRBD2	CASIPLAGANVLTF	TGTGCCAGCATCCCGCTAGCGGGAGCCAACGTCCTGACTTTC
many	TRBV6-5	TRBJ2-5	-	CASSYSIGGREGQYF	TGTGCCAGCAGTTACTCAATCGGGGGCAGGGAGGGCCAGTACTTC
many	TRBV6-2/TRBV6-3	TRBJ1-1	TRBD1	CAIVQGTEAFF	TGTGCCATCGTACAGGGGACAGAAGCTTTCTTT
many	TRBV11-2	TRBJ2-5	-	CASSEQVQETQYF	TGTGCCAGCAGTGAACAGGTCCAAGAGACCCAGTACTTC